This is a list of T cell receptor beta chains from one sample in a study of cytomegalovirus exposure and HLA in healthy donors. Clones were read by immunoSEQ multiplex PCR, and TCRdb kept only the in-frame ones, dropping some. This table has 150,000 to 180,000 clones, 60% to 75% appearing once. Material for sequencing was PBMCs. The origin of the receptors is a man aged 18 to 30 in good health and CMV-seronegative. Each CDR3 is given with its conserved first and last residue. D genes are given only for firm matches. The listing skips clone size in some rows; elsewhere it reads once, few, many or a size class.

clone size: .; V gene: TRBV5-5; CDR3 length: 15; J gene: TRBJ1-5; D gene: .; CDR3 DNA: TGTGCCAGCAGCTTGTGGGGAGAGGGCAATCAGCCCCAGCATTTT; CDR3 protein: CASSLWGEGNQPQHF
clone size: .; V gene: TRBV29-1; CDR3 length: 13; J gene: TRBJ2-3; D gene: .; CDR3 DNA: TGCAGCGCCCTGGGGCAGAGCACAGATACGCAGTATTTT; CDR3 protein: CSALGQSTDTQYF
clone size: .; V gene: TRBV25-1; CDR3 length: 15; J gene: TRBJ1-3; D gene: TRBD1; CDR3 DNA: TGTGCCAGCACCCGCGGACAGGGCTCTGGAAACACCATATATTTT; CDR3 protein: CASTRGQGSGNTIYF
clone size: .; V gene: TRBV18; CDR3 length: 16; J gene: TRBJ2-2; D gene: .; CDR3 DNA: TGTGCCAGCTCACCAAGCGGGACAACGAACACCGGGGAGCTGTTTTTT; CDR3 protein: CASSPSGTTNTGELFF
clone size: once; V gene: TRBV7-2; CDR3 length: 15; J gene: TRBJ1-6; D gene: .; CDR3 DNA: TGTGCCAGCAGCTTAGGTGGCAAAAATAATTCACCCCTCCACTTT; CDR3 protein: CASSLGGKNNSPLHF
clone size: .; V gene: TRBV6-1; CDR3 length: 13; J gene: TRBJ1-1; D gene: TRBD1; CDR3 DNA: TGTGCCAGCAGTGAAGGGACAGGGAGAGAAGCTTTCTTT; CDR3 protein: CASSEGTGREAFF
clone size: .; V gene: TRBV6-5; CDR3 length: 13; J gene: TRBJ1-6; D gene: .; CDR3 DNA: TGTGCCAGCAGGGAGGTGGGCAATTCACCCCTCCACTTT; CDR3 protein: CASREVGNSPLHF
clone size: .; V gene: TRBV4-1; CDR3 length: 16; J gene: TRBJ2-2; D gene: TRBD1; CDR3 DNA: TGCGCCAGCAGCCAATACAGGGGCTCGAACACCGGGGAGCTGTTTTTT; CDR3 protein: CASSQYRGSNTGELFF
clone size: .; V gene: TRBV6-5; CDR3 length: 14; J gene: TRBJ1-4; D gene: TRBD1; CDR3 DNA: TGTGCCAGCAGTTATAGACAGGGAGGTGAAAAACTGTTTTTT; CDR3 protein: CASSYRQGGEKLFF
clone size: .; V gene: TRBV19; CDR3 length: 15; J gene: TRBJ1-2; D gene: .; CDR3 DNA: TGTGCCAGTCTCAGTAGCACAGGGACCGTCGCTGGCTACACCTTC; CDR3 protein: CASLSSTGTVAGYTF
clone size: .; V gene: TRBV9; CDR3 length: 14; J gene: TRBJ1-2; D gene: .; CDR3 DNA: TGTGCCAGCAGCGTAGGGTCAGGGTTAGGTGGCTACACCTTC; CDR3 protein: CASSVGSGLGGYTF
clone size: .; V gene: TRBV5-1; CDR3 length: 16; J gene: TRBJ1-2; D gene: .; CDR3 DNA: TGCGCCAGCAGCTTGGGAAGACAGGAATTTAACTATGGCTACACCTTC; CDR3 protein: CASSLGRQEFNYGYTF
clone size: .; V gene: TRBV2; CDR3 length: 14; J gene: TRBJ1-2; D gene: TRBD1; CDR3 DNA: TGTGCCAGCAGTAGACAGGGGGCTAGCTATGGCTACACCTTC; CDR3 protein: CASSRQGASYGYTF
clone size: .; V gene: TRBV7-9; CDR3 length: 15; J gene: TRBJ1-4; D gene: .; CDR3 DNA: TGTGCCAGCAGCTTAGTCGGGGGGGTTAATGAAAAACTGTTTTTT; CDR3 protein: CASSLVGGVNEKLFF
clone size: once; V gene: TRBV21-1; CDR3 length: 16; J gene: TRBJ1-5; D gene: .; CDR3 DNA: TGTGCCAGCAGCCGATCAAGCGGGACAAGTACTCAGCCCCAGCATTTT; CDR3 protein: CASSRSSGTSTQPQHF
clone size: once; V gene: TRBV2; CDR3 length: 14; J gene: TRBJ2-1; D gene: .; CDR3 DNA: TGTGCCAGCAGGATGATCCTACCGGGGGATGAGCAGTTCTTC; CDR3 protein: CASRMILPGDEQFF
clone size: .; V gene: TRBV27; CDR3 length: 17; J gene: TRBJ1-6; D gene: .; CDR3 DNA: TGTGCCAGCAGTACCAGGGACTCGAGCTCCTATAATTCACCCCTCCACTTT; CDR3 protein: CASSTRDSSSYNSPLHF
clone size: .; V gene: TRBV6-5; CDR3 length: 14; J gene: TRBJ1-4; D gene: TRBD1; CDR3 DNA: TGTGCCAGCAGTTACGACAGGGGGAATGAAAAACTGTTTTTT; CDR3 protein: CASSYDRGNEKLFF
clone size: .; V gene: TRBV7-9; CDR3 length: 11; J gene: TRBJ2-2; D gene: .; CDR3 DNA: TGTGCCAGCACCCTTTCCGGGGAGCTGTTTTTT; CDR3 protein: CASTLSGELFF
clone size: .; V gene: TRBV10-3; CDR3 length: 14; J gene: TRBJ1-2; D gene: TRBD1; CDR3 DNA: TGTGCCATCAGTGAGGGGGACAGGGTAGATGGCTACACCTTC; CDR3 protein: CAISEGDRVDGYTF
clone size: .; V gene: TRBV11-3; CDR3 length: 15; J gene: TRBJ2-3; D gene: TRBD2; CDR3 DNA: TGTGCCAGCAGCTTAGGGACTAGCGAGGGAGATACGCAGTATTTT; CDR3 protein: CASSLGTSEGDTQYF
clone size: few; V gene: TRBV5-1; CDR3 length: 16; J gene: TRBJ1-1; D gene: TRBD1; CDR3 DNA: TGCGCCAGCAGCCGAAATCCCCAGGGGGCGAACACTGAAGCTTTCTTT; CDR3 protein: CASSRNPQGANTEAFF
clone size: .; V gene: TRBV27; CDR3 length: 20; J gene: TRBJ1-5; D gene: TRBD1; CDR3 DNA: TGTGCCAGCAGTCCCTCTCACAGGGGTCCGCCCAACCTACCTATAACGCTCCAGCATTTT; CDR3 protein: CASSPSHRGPPNLPITLQHF
clone size: .; V gene: TRBV7-9; CDR3 length: 15; J gene: TRBJ2-5; D gene: TRBD1; CDR3 DNA: TGTGCCAGCAGCCTCAGGACAGGGGGGATGGAGACCCAGTACTTC; CDR3 protein: CASSLRTGGMETQYF
clone size: .; V gene: TRBV5-1; CDR3 length: 17; J gene: TRBJ2-2; D gene: TRBD2; CDR3 DNA: TGCGCCAGCAGCCTTCATGGCGGGGGGGCAAACACCGGGGAGCTGTTTTTT; CDR3 protein: CASSLHGGGANTGELFF
clone size: .; V gene: TRBV6-6; CDR3 length: 15; J gene: TRBJ1-1; D gene: .; CDR3 DNA: TGTGCCAGCAGTTACTCTCCGGGGGGGGGAACTGAAGCTTTCTTT; CDR3 protein: CASSYSPGGGTEAFF
clone size: .; V gene: TRBV6-5; CDR3 length: 13; J gene: TRBJ1-3; D gene: .; CDR3 DNA: TGTGCCAGCAGGGCGGTCCCTGGAAACACCATATATTTT; CDR3 protein: CASRAVPGNTIYF
clone size: few; V gene: TRBV4-3; CDR3 length: 14; J gene: TRBJ2-7; D gene: .; CDR3 DNA: TGCGCCAGCAGCCAATTCGACGGGACCTACGAGCAGTACTTC; CDR3 protein: CASSQFDGTYEQYF
clone size: .; V gene: TRBV20-1; CDR3 length: 10; J gene: TRBJ1-2; D gene: .; CDR3 DNA: TGCTTGACAGGCAACTATGGCTACACCTTC; CDR3 protein: CLTGNYGYTF
clone size: .; V gene: TRBV6-5; CDR3 length: 16; J gene: TRBJ1-2; D gene: .; CDR3 DNA: TGTGCCAGCAGTTACTCGGCGGGGAGCACAAGGAAAGGCTACACCTTC; CDR3 protein: CASSYSAGSTRKGYTF
clone size: .; V gene: TRBV6-5; CDR3 length: 13; J gene: TRBJ2-4; D gene: TRBD1; CDR3 DNA: TGTGCCAGCAGAAGGGACAGGGGCGACATTCAGTACTTC; CDR3 protein: CASRRDRGDIQYF
clone size: .; V gene: TRBV27; CDR3 length: 17; J gene: TRBJ1-1; D gene: TRBD1; CDR3 DNA: TGTGCCAGCAGTTTATCCTTAGGGGGCGCGTCTGACACTGAAGCTTTCTTT; CDR3 protein: CASSLSLGGASDTEAFF
clone size: .; V gene: TRBV10-3; CDR3 length: 14; J gene: TRBJ2-1; D gene: TRBD1; CDR3 DNA: TGTGCCATCGGACCGGGACAGGGGGTCGGTGAGCAGTTCTTC; CDR3 protein: CAIGPGQGVGEQFF
clone size: .; V gene: TRBV30; CDR3 length: 12; J gene: TRBJ2-7; D gene: .; CDR3 DNA: TGTGCCTGGAGTCGGGAGTCCTACGAGCAGTACTTC; CDR3 protein: CAWSRESYEQYF
clone size: .; V gene: TRBV19; CDR3 length: 14; J gene: TRBJ2-2; D gene: .; CDR3 DNA: TGTGCCAGTAGTATAGTAGGGGGCACCGGGGAGCTGTTTTTT; CDR3 protein: CASSIVGGTGELFF
clone size: .; V gene: TRBV7-2; CDR3 length: 15; J gene: TRBJ1-5; D gene: TRBD1; CDR3 DNA: TGTGCCAGCAGCCCGAATGGACAGGGGAATCAGCCCCAGCATTTT; CDR3 protein: CASSPNGQGNQPQHF
clone size: .; V gene: TRBV10-3; CDR3 length: 11; J gene: TRBJ1-1; D gene: .; CDR3 DNA: TGTGCCACCGGGGAGGAGACTGAAGCTTTCTTT; CDR3 protein: CATGEETEAFF
clone size: .; V gene: TRBV6-6; CDR3 length: 16; J gene: TRBJ1-2; D gene: TRBD1; CDR3 DNA: TGTGCCAGCAGTTCAGCCGGGACAGTATCTAACTATGGCTACACCTTC; CDR3 protein: CASSSAGTVSNYGYTF
clone size: .; V gene: TRBV29-1; CDR3 length: 11; J gene: TRBJ2-3; D gene: .; CDR3 DNA: TGCAGCGTTGACATCACAGATACGCAGTATTTT; CDR3 protein: CSVDITDTQYF
clone size: few; V gene: TRBV27; CDR3 length: 14; J gene: TRBJ1-1; D gene: TRBD1; CDR3 DNA: TGTGCCAGCAGTCTACGACAGGGGAACACTGAAGCTTTCTTT; CDR3 protein: CASSLRQGNTEAFF
clone size: .; V gene: TRBV4-2; CDR3 length: 16; J gene: TRBJ1-5; D gene: .; CDR3 DNA: TGTGCCAGCAGCCAGGATACTCGACAGGCCTTTCAGCCCCAGCATTTT; CDR3 protein: CASSQDTRQAFQPQHF
clone size: .; V gene: TRBV7-2; CDR3 length: 15; J gene: TRBJ2-3; D gene: .; CDR3 DNA: TGTGCCAGCAGGGAGGCGCGGAGTCGCACAGATACGCAGTATTTT; CDR3 protein: CASREARSRTDTQYF